These 11 T cell receptor beta chains came from one sample sequenced in a study of cytomegalovirus exposure and HLA in healthy donors. PCR primers comprised 60 Vbeta and 13 Jbeta primers. Using immunoSEQ multiplex PCR, the repertoire was profiled, and TCRdb retains in-frame clones only, with some absent. The sample lists 100,000 to 150,000 clones, 81% occurring once. The sequencing sample was made of PBMCs. The origin of the receptors is a man in his late teens or twenties in good health and CMV-seronegative.

The chain has TRBV18 and TRBJ1-3, with D hard to call. V lost 4 bases to trimming and J lost 0 bases, with 4 bases between them. CDR3 size: 13 residues. CDR1 KGHSH and CDR2 LQKENI come from the germline V gene. In nucleotides, the CDR3 is TGTGCCAGCTCACAGCCCTCTGGAAACACCATATATTTT. This translates into CASSQPSGNTIYF. The full variable domain, completed using reference TRBV18 and TRBJ1-3, is NAGVMQNPRHLVRRRGQEARLRCSPMKGHSHVYWYRQLPEEGLKFMVYLQKENIIDESGMPKERFSAEFPKEGPSILRIQQVVRGDSAAYFCASSQPSGNTIYFGEGSWLTVV.

V usage is TRBV5-1 and J usage is TRBJ1-1; the D is unclear. Germline loops: CDR1 SGHRS, CDR2 YFSETQ. The CDR3 runs to 16 residues. V lost 0 bases to trimming and J lost 1 base, with 13 bases between them. As DNA, the CDR3 is TGCGCCAGCAGCTTGGACGACAATCTGAGGAACACTGAAGCTTTCTTT. This translates into CASSLDDNLRNTEAFF.

The gene calls are TRBV30 and TRBJ1-2; D may be TRBD1 (6 bases). The germline V and J ends were trimmed by 0 bases and 6 bases, with 17 bases remaining between them. The CDR3 is made up of 15 amino acids. The germline V gene encodes CDR1 GTSNPN and CDR2 SVGIG (reference sequence). CDR3 in amino acids: CAWSVTTGSGNGYTF. CDR3 nucleotides: TGTGCCTGGAGTGTCACGACAGGTAGCGGGAATGGCTACACCTTC. The whole variable domain, filled in from reference TRBV30 and TRBJ1-2, reads SQTIHQWPATLVQPVGSPLSLECTVEGTSNPNLYWYRQAAGRGLQLLFYSVGIGQISSEVPQNLSASRPQDRQFILSSKKLLLSDSGFYLCAWSVTTGSGNGYTFGSGTRLTVV.

The chain combines TRBV19 with TRBJ1-1, with D uncertain. Between the trimmed V and J ends, which lost 2 bases and 1 base, there was a span of 11 bases. Germline values: CDR1 LNHDA, CDR2 SQIVND (reference sequence). This CDR3 comprises 15 residues. The chain's CDR3 is CASSILWATNTEAFF. The CDR3 nucleotides are TGTGCCAGTAGTATATTGTGGGCGACGAACACTGAAGCTTTCTTT.

This clone was detected only a few times. The chain combines TRBV11-3 with TRBJ1-1, with D unresolved. Germline V gene data show CDR1 as SGHNT and CDR2 as YENEEA. The ends were cut back, 1 base at V and 6 bases at J, with 9 bases in the middle. The CDR3 has 13 amino acids. In nucleotides, the CDR3 is TGTGCCAGCAGCTTAGGGGGAGTTGCTGAAGCTTTCTTT. The encoded protein is CASSLGGVAEAFF.

The chain carries TRBV5-8 and TRBJ1-5; 8 nucleotides line up with TRBD1. Per the germline V gene, CDR1 is SGHTS and CDR2 is YDEGEE. The CDR3 is 14 residues long. Trimming removed 1 base from V and 4 bases from J; junction bases left unmatched: 1. CDR3 sequence (DNA): TGTGCCAGCAGCTTGAGACAGGGGAATCAGCCCCAGCATTTT. Translated: CASSLRQGNQPQHF.

The chain recombines TRBV6-5 with TRBJ1-2, with 8 nucleotides matching TRBD1. The V gene end was trimmed by 0 bases and the J gene end by 3 bases; junction bases not matched to a gene: 6. This CDR3 has 16 residues. The germline V gene has CDR1 MNHEY and CDR2 SVGAGI. CDR3 coding DNA: TGTGCCAGCAGTTACTCGTATAAGACAGGGGACTATGGCTACACCTTC. Its protein product is CASSYSYKTGDYGYTF.

The chain carries TRBV10-1 and TRBJ2-7, with 9 bases aligning to TRBD1. V trimming: 2 bases; J trimming: 3 bases; junction bases outside the gene matches: 2. This CDR3 is 14 amino acids long. Germline V gene sequence: CDR1 WNHNN, CDR2 SYGVQD (reference sequence). The CDR3 spells CASSEGTGRYEQYF. The DNA for the CDR3 is TGCGCCAGCAGTGAGGGGACAGGGCGCTACGAGCAGTACTTC.

This chain links TRBV6-5 with TRBJ2-7, with a weak D call TRBD1 (6 bases). V was clipped by 4 bases and J by 0 bases, with 10 bases between them. Per germline, CDR1 MNHEY and CDR2 SVGAGI. This CDR3 region has 14 residues. The CDR3 reads CASSWTVSSYEQYF. The CDR3, as DNA: TGTGCCAGCAGTTGGACAGTATCCTCCTACGAGCAGTACTTC.

This clone has a handful of counts. The J gene is TRBJ1-4, the V gene TRBV30, with D uncertain. Germline CDR1 and CDR2: GTSNPN and SVGIG (reference sequence). Deletions cut 3 bases from V and 5 bases from J, with 16 bases between. This CDR3 has 15 amino acids. CDR3 loop: CAWSPGTSNNEKLFF. CDR3 in DNA: TGTGCCTGGAGCCCGGGTACCTCGAACAATGAAAAACTGTTTTTT.

The chain couples TRBV11-2 to TRBJ2-5; 11 bases are a match to TRBD1. Germline CDR1 and CDR2: SGHAT and FQNNGV. The junction had 5 bases not matched to a gene; V was cut back by 3 bases and J by 5 bases. This CDR3 is 15 amino acids long. The CDR3 protein is CASSLGTGGRETQYF. For the CDR3, the DNA is TGTGCCAGCAGCTTGGGGACAGGGGGAAGGGAGACCCAGTACTTC.